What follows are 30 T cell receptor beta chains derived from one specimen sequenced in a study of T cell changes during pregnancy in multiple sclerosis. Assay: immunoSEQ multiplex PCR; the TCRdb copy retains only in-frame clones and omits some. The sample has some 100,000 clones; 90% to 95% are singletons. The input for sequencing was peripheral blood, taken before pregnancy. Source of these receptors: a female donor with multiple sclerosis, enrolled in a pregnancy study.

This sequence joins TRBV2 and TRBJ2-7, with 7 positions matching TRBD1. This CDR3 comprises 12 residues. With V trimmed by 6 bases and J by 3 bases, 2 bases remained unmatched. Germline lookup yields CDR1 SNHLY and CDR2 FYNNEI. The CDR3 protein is CASRGTVYEQYF. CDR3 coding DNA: TGTGCCAGCAGGGGGACAGTCTACGAGCAGTACTTC.

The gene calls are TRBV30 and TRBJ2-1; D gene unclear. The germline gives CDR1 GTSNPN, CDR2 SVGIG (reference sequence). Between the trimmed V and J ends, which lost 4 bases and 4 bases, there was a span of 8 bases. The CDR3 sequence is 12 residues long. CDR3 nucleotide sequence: TGTGCCTGGACAGCGCAGTACAATGAGCAGTTCTTC. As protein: CAWTAQYNEQFF.

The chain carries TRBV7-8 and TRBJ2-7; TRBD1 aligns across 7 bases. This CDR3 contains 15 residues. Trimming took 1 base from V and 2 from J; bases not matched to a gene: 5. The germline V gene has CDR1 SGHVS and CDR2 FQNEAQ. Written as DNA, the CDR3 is TGTGCCAGCAGCTTAGGTTTGGGACAGACCTACGAGCAGTACTTC. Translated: CASSLGLGQTYEQYF.

The CDR3 nucleotides read TGTGCCAGCAGCCACCTGACTAGCGCCCACGAGCAGTACTTC. This codes for CASSHLTSAHEQYF. The V and J genes are TRBV11-2 and TRBJ2-7, with TRBD2 matching 8 bases. V was pared by 5 bases and J by 5 bases, with 8 bases of the junction left unmatched. CDR3 size: 14 residues. Germline-derived CDR1 and CDR2 are SGHAT and FQNNGV. The entire variable domain, with the rest obtained from reference TRBV11-2 and TRBJ2-7, is as follows: EAGVAQSPRYKIIEKRQSVAFWCNPISGHATLYWYQQILGQGPKLLIQFQNNGVVDDSQLPKDRFSAERLKGVDSTLKIQPAKLEDSAVYLCASSHLTSAHEQYFGPGTRLTVT.

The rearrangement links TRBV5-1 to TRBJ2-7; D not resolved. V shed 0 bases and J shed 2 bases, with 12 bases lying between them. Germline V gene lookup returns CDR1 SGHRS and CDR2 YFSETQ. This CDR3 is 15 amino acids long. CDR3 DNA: TGCGCCAGCAGCTTGGAACCAGCGCCGACCTACGAGCAGTACTTC. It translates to CASSLEPAPTYEQYF.

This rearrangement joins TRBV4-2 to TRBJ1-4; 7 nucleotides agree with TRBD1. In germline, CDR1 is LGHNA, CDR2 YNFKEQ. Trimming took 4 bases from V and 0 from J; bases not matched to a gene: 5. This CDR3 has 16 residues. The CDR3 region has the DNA TGTGCCAGCAGCCTCTCCAGGGGGTCAACTAATGAAAAACTGTTTTTT. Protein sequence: CASSLSRGSTNEKLFF.

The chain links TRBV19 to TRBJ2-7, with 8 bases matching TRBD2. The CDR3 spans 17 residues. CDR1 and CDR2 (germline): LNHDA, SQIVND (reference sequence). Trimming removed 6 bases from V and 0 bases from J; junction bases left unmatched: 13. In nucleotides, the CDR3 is TGTGCCAGTAGCCCGGGAATTGGCGGGAGGAGCTCCTACGAGCAGTACTTC. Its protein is CASSPGIGGRSSYEQYF. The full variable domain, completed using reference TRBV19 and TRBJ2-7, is DGGITQSPKYLFRKEGQNVTLSCEQNLNHDAMYWYRQDPGQGLRLIYYSQIVNDFQKGDIAEGYSVSREKKESFPLTVTSAQKNPTAFYLCASSPGIGGRSSYEQYFGPGTRLTVT.

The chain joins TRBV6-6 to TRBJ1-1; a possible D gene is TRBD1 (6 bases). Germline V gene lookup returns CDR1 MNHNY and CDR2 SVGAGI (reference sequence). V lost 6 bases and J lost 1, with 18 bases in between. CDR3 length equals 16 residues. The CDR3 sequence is CASRNQGLLGNTEAFF. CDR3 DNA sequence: TGTGCCAGCAGAAACCAGGGGCTGTTAGGGAACACTGAAGCTTTCTTT.

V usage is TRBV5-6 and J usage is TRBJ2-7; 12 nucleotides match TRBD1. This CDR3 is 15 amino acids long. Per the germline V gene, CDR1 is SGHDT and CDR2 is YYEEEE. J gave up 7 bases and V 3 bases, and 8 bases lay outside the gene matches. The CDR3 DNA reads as TGTGCCAGCAGCTCCTCGGGACAGGGGGCGTGGGAGCAGTACTTC. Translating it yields CASSSSGQGAWEQYF.

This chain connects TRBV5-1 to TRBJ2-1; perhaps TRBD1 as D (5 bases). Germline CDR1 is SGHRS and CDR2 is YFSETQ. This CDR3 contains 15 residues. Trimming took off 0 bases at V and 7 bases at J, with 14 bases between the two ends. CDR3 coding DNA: TGCGCCAGCAGCTTGGCGCAGGGCGCGCAAAATGAGCAGTTCTTC. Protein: CASSLAQGAQNEQFF.

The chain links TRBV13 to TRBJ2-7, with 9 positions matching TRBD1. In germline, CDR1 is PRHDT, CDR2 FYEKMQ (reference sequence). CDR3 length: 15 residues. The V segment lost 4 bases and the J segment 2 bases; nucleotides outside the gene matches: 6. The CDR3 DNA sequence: TGTGCCAGCAGCTCGGGACAGGGCTTTACCTACGAGCAGTACTTC. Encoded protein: CASSSGQGFTYEQYF.

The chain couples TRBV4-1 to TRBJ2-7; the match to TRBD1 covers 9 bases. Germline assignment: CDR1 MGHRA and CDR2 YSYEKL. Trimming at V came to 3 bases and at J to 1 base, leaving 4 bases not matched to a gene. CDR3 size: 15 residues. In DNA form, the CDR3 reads TGCGCCAGCAGCCAGCCGGGACAGGGATCCTACGAGCAGTACTTC. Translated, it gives CASSQPGQGSYEQYF.

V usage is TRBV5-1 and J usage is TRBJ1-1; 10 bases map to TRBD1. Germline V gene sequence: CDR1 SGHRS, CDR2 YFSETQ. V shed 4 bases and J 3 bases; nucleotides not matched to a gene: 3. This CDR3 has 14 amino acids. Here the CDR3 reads CASSKGQGYTEAFF. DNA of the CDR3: TGCGCCAGCAGCAAGGGACAGGGGTACACTGAAGCTTTCTTT.

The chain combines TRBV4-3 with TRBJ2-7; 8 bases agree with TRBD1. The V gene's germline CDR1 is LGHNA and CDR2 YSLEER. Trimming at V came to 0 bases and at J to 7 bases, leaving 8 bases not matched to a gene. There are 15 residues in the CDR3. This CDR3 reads CASSQDSQGAREQYF. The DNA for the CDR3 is TGCGCCAGCAGCCAAGATAGCCAGGGGGCGCGGGAGCAGTACTTC.

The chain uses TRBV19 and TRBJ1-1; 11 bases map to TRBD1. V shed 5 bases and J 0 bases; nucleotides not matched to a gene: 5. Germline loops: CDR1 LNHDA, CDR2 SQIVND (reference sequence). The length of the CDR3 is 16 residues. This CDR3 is CASSRDRGFVNTEAFF. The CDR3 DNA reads TGTGCCAGTAGTCGGGACAGGGGGTTTGTGAACACTGAAGCTTTCTTT.

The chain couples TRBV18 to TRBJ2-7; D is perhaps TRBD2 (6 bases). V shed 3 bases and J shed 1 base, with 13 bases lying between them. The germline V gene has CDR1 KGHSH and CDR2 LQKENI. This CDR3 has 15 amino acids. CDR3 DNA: TGTGCCAGCTCACCCTCTCTCGGGACTTCCTACGAGCAGTACTTC. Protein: CASSPSLGTSYEQYF. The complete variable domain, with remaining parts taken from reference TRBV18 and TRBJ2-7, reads NAGVMQNPRHLVRRRGQEARLRCSPMKGHSHVYWYRQLPEEGLKFMVYLQKENIIDESGMPKERFSAEFPKEGPSILRIQQVVRGDSAAYFCASSPSLGTSYEQYFGPGTRLTVT.

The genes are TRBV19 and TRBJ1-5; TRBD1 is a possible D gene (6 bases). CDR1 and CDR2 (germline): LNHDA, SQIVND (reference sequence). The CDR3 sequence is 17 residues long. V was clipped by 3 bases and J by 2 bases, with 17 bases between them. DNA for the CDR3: TGTGCCAGTAGTATTTTTCAGGGGAGAGGGGGCAATCAGCCCCAGCATTTT. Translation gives CASSIFQGRGGNQPQHF. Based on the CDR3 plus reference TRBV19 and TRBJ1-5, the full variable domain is DGGITQSPKYLFRKEGQNVTLSCEQNLNHDAMYWYRQDPGQGLRLIYYSQIVNDFQKGDIAEGYSVSREKKESFPLTVTSAQKNPTAFYLCASSIFQGRGGNQPQHFGDGTRLSIL.

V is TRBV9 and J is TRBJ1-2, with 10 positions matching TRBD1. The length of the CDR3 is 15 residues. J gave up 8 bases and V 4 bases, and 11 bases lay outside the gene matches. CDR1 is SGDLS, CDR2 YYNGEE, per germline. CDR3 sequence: CASSTYSTGGKGYTF. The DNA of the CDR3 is TGTGCCAGCAGCACCTACTCGACAGGGGGCAAGGGCTACACCTTC.

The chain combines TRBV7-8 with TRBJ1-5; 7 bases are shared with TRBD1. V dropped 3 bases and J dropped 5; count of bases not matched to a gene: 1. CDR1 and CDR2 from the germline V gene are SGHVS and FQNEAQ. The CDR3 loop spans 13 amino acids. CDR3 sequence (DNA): TGTGCCAGCAGCTTCGACAGGGATCAGCCCCAGCATTTT. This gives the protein CASSFDRDQPQHF.

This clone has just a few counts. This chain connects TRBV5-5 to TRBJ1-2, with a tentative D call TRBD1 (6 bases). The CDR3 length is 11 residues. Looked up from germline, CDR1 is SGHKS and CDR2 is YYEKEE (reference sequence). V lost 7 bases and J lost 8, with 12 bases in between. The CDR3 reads CASGGTQGYTF. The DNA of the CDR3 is TGTGCCAGCGGGGGCACTCAGGGCTACACCTTC.

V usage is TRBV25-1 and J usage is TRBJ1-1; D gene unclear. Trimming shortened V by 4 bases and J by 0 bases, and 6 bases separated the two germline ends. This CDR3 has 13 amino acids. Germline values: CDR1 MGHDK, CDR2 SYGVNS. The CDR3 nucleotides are TGTGCCAGCAGTGGCACGGTGAACACTGAAGCTTTCTTT. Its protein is CASSGTVNTEAFF. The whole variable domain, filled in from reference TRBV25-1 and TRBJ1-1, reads EADIYQTPRYLVIGTGKKITLECSQTMGHDKMYWYQQDPGMELHLIHYSYGVNSTEKGDLSSESTVSRIRTEHFPLTLESARPSHTSQYLCASSGTVNTEAFFGQGTRLTVV.

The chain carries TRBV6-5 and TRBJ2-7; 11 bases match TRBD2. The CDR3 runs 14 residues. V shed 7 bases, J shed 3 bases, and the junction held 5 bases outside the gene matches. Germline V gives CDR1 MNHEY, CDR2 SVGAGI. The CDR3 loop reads CASTRTSGFYEQYF. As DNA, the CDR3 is TGTGCCAGCACCCGGACTAGCGGGTTCTACGAGCAGTACTTC.

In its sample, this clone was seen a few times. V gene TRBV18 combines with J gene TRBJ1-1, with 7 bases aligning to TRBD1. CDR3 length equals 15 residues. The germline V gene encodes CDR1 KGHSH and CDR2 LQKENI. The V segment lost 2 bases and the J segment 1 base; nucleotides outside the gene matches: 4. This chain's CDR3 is CASSPKTGQNTEAFF. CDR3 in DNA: TGTGCCAGCTCACCAAAGACAGGGCAGAACACTGAAGCTTTCTTT.

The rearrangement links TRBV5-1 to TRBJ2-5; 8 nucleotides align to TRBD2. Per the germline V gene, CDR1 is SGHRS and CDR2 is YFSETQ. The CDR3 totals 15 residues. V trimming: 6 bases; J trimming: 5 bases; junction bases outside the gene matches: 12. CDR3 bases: TGCGCCAGCACCACTAGCGGAATTGGGTGGGAGACCCAGTACTTC. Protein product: CASTTSGIGWETQYF.

For the CDR3, the DNA is TGTGCCAGCAGTGTACAGGGGGCTTTTTCGGAGCAGTACTTC. Protein product: CASSVQGAFSEQYF. The chain is built from TRBV25-1 and TRBJ2-7, with 9 bases matching TRBD1. V trimming: 4 bases; J trimming: 7 bases; junction bases outside the gene matches: 8. The CDR3 is 14 residues long. Germline assignment: CDR1 MGHDK and CDR2 SYGVNS.

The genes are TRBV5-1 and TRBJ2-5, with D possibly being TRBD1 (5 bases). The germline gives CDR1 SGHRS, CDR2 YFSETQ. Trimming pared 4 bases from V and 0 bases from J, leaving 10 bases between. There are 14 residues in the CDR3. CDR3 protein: CASSGPGYQETQYF. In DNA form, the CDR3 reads TGCGCCAGCAGCGGCCCAGGGTACCAAGAGACCCAGTACTTC. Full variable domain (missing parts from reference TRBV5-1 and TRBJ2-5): KAGVTQTPRYLIKTRGQQVTLSCSPISGHRSVSWYQQTPGQGLQFLFEYFSETQRNKGNFPGRFSGRQFSNSRSEMNVSTLELGDSALYLCASSGPGYQETQYFGPGTRLLVL.

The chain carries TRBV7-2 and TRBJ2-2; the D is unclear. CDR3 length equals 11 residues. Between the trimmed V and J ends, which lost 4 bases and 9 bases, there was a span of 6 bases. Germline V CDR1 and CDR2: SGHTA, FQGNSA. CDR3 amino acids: CASSSQRELFF. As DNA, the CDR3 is TGTGCCAGCAGCTCGCAGAGGGAGCTGTTTTTT. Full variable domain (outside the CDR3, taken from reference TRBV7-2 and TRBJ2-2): GAGVSQSPSNKVTEKGKDVELRCDPISGHTALYWYRQSLGQGLEFLIYFQGNSAPDKSGLPSDRFSAERTGGSVSTLTIQRTQQEDSAVYLCASSSQRELFFGEGSRLTVL.

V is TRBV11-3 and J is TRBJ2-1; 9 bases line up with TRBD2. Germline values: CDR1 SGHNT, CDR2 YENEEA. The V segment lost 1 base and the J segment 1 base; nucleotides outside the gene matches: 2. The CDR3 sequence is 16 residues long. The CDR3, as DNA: TGTGCCAGCAGCTTAGTAGCGGGAGTATCCTACAATGAGCAGTTCTTC. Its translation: CASSLVAGVSYNEQFF.

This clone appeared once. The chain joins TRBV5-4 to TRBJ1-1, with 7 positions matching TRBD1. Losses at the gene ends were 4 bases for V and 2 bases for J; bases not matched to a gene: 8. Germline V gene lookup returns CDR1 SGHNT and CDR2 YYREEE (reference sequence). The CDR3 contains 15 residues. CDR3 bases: TGTGCCAGCAGCACGCACAGGGGTCACAACACTGAAGCTTTCTTT. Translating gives CASSTHRGHNTEAFF.

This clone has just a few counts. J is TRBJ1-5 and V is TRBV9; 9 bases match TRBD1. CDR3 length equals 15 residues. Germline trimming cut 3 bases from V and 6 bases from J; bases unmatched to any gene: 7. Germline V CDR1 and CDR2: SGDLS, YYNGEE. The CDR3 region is CASSATGTGSQPQHF. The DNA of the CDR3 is TGTGCCAGCAGCGCGACCGGGACAGGGAGTCAGCCCCAGCATTTT.